Listed here are 7 T cell receptor beta chains from one sample, sequenced in a study of blood T cell repertoires in COVID-19. The data were produced by immunoSEQ multiplex PCR, yet TCRdb's version contains in-frame clones alone and is incomplete. Of fewer than 500,000 clones in the sample, about 90% were seen once. The material sequenced was PBMCs or T cells enriched from blood (not recorded which). These receptors originate from a woman aged 18-29 years who had recovered from COVID-19.

The chain links TRBV5-1 to TRBJ2-7; maybe TRBD2 (6 bases). V was pared by 4 bases and J by 4 bases, with 9 bases between. Germline values: CDR1 SGHRS, CDR2 YFSETQ. The CDR3 covers 12 residues. For the CDR3, the DNA is TGCGCCAGCAGCCCCGGGAGATACGAGCAGTACTTC. Translation: CASSPGRYEQYF.

In its sample, this clone was seen once. The V gene is TRBV19, the J gene TRBJ2-7; D uncertain. The V gene's germline CDR1 is LNHDA and CDR2 SQIVND (reference sequence). The CDR3 is made up of 12 amino acids. The germline V and J ends were trimmed by 5 bases and 6 bases, with 11 bases remaining between them. This CDR3 reads CASSPDLSEQYF. CDR3 sequence (DNA): TGTGCCAGTAGTCCAGACTTGTCCGAGCAGTACTTC.

The chain joins TRBV5-1 to TRBJ1-2; D might be TRBD1 (5 bases). V gave up 4 bases and J gave up 4 bases, with 14 bases separating them. Germline lookup yields CDR1 SGHRS and CDR2 YFSETQ. This CDR3 spans 14 amino acids. The DNA of the CDR3 is TGCGCCAGCAGCCCCGTGGCAGGGCTCTATGGCTACACCTTC. Its protein product is CASSPVAGLYGYTF.

This chain links TRBV28 with TRBJ1-5; D ambiguous. Germline CDR1 and CDR2: MDHEN and SYDVKM. With 5 bases removed from V and 3 bases from J, the gap between germline ends came to 11 bases. The CDR3 is 14 residues long. CDR3 in amino acids: CASSTEIYNQPQHF. As DNA, the CDR3 is TGTGCCAGCAGTACCGAGATCTACAATCAGCCCCAGCATTTT.

The CDR3 coding sequence is TGTGCCAGCAGCGTGACGGGGACCGGGGAGCTGTTTTTT. Translated: CASSVTGTGELFF. The chain links TRBV7-9 to TRBJ2-2; D possibly corresponds to TRBD2 (5 bases). The CDR3 covers 13 residues. Deletions cut 5 bases from V and 5 bases from J, with 9 bases between. CDR1 and CDR2 from the germline V gene are SEHNR and FQNEAQ (reference sequence).

V is TRBV4-1 and J is TRBJ1-2, with D unresolved. There are 15 residues in the CDR3. Per germline, CDR1 MGHRA and CDR2 YSYEKL. V lost 1 base, J lost 2 bases, and 11 bases lay in between. The CDR3 region is CASSQVARKNYGYTF. The CDR3 DNA reads TGCGCCAGCAGCCAAGTAGCACGGAAGAACTATGGCTACACCTTC.

CDR3 amino acids: CSVEEVTLANYGYTF. In nucleotides, the CDR3 is TGCAGCGTTGAAGAAGTAACCCTAGCTAACTATGGCTACACCTTC. The chain links TRBV29-1 to TRBJ1-2; D call uncertain. Trimming took 0 bases from V and 0 from J, leaving 11 bases between them. The CDR3 consists of 15 residues. Looked up from germline, CDR1 is SQVTM and CDR2 is ANQGSEA.